Detailed here is one TCR beta chain. These data belong to a study of blood T cells in healthy people across ages. A sample-barcoded 5' primer and a J-beta primer mix were used in a second PCR of roughly 7 to 12 cycles. Using its own MiXCR run on the 5' RACE reads, TCRdb lists one record per CDR3 protein. This sample has about 730,000 distinct CDR3 sequences, with about 40% found just once. Trimming stripped 1 base from V and 3 bases from J, with 11 bases between. CDR1 and CDR2 (germline): SQVTM, ANQGSEA. The CDR3 sequence is 14 residues long. This receptor was identified in a woman aged 60 to 75 in good health. The chain employs TRBV29-1 and TRBJ2-3, with D possibly TRBD2 on 5 matching bases. Sequenced: blood. Written as DNA, the CDR3 is TGCAGCGTTGAAGGCCAAGGGAGTACAGATACGCAGTATTTT. It yields the protein CSVEGQGSTDTQYF.